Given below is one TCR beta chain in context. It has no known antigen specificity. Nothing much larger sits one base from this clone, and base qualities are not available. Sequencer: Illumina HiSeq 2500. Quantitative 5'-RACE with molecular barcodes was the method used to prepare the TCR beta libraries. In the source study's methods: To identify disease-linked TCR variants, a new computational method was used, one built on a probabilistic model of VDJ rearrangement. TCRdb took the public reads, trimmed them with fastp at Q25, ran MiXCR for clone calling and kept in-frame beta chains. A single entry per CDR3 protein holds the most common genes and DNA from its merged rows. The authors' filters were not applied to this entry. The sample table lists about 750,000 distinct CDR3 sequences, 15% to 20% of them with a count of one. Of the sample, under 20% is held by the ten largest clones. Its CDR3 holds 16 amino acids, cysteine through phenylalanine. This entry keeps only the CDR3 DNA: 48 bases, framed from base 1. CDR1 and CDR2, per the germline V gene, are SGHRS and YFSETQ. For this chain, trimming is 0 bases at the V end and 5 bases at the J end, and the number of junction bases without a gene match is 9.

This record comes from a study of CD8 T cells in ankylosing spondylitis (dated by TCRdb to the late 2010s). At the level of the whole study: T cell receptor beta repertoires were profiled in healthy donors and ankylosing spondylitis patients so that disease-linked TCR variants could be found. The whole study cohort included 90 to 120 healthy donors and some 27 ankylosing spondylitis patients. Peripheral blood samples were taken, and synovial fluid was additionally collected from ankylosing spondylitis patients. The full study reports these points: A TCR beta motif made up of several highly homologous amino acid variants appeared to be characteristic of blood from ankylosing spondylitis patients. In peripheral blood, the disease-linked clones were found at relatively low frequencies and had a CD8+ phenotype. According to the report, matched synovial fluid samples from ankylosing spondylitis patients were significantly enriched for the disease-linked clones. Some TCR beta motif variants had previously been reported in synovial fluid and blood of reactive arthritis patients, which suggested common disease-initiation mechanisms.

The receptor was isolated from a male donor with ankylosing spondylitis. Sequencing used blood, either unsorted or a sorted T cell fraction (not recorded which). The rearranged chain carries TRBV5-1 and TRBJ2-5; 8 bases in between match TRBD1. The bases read TGCGCCAGCAGCTTGGTCGGGCAGGGGGCCGGGGAGACCCAGTACTTC. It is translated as CASSLVGQGAGETQYF.